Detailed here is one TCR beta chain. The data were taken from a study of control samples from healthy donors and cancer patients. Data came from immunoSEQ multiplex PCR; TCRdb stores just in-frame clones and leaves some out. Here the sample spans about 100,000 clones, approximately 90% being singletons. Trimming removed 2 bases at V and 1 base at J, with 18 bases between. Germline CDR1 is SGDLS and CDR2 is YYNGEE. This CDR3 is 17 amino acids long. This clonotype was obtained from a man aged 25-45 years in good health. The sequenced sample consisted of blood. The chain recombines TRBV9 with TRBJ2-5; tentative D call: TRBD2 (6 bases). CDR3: CASSVGTQLGGQETQYF. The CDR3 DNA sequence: TGTGCCAGCAGCGTCGGGACTCAACTTGGGGGCCAAGAGACCCAGTACTTC.